What follows are 2 T cell receptor beta chains derived from one specimen sequenced in a study of blood T cell repertoires in COVID-19. Assay: immunoSEQ multiplex PCR; the TCRdb copy retains only in-frame clones and omits some. In the table there are about 150,000 clones, about 80% of which are singletons. The source material was peripheral blood. These receptors were collected from an older man who had recovered from COVID-19.

This chain uses TRBV15 with TRBJ2-2; TRBD2 matches 8 bases. V lost 1 base, J lost 6 bases, and 1 base stayed unmatched. The CDR3 totals 14 residues. Germline V CDR1 and CDR2: LNHNV, YYDKDF (reference sequence). CDR3 loop: CATSRGTSPGELFF. In DNA form, the CDR3 reads TGTGCCACCAGCAGAGGGACTAGCCCCGGGGAGCTGTTTTTT.

The chain is built from TRBV7-8 and TRBJ2-7, with 8 bases matching TRBD1. The CDR3 is 14 residues long. V trimming: 3 bases; J trimming: 2 bases; junction bases outside the gene matches: 3. Germline CDR1 is SGHVS and CDR2 is FQNEAQ. The CDR3 bases are TGTGCCAGCAGCTTCCAGGGGGCTGCCTACGAGCAGTACTTC. This sequence encodes CASSFQGAAYEQYF. Full variable domain (outside the CDR3, taken from reference TRBV7-8 and TRBJ2-7): GAGVSQSPRYKVAKRGQDVALRCDPISGHVSLFWYQQALGQGPEFLTYFQNEAQLDKSGLPSDRFFAERPEGSVSTLKIQRTQQEDSAVYLCASSFQGAAYEQYFGPGTRLTVT.